The TCR beta chain described here comes from a study of blood T cell repertoires in COVID-19. Study background: Sources were T cells, B-cell-depleted T cells, or PBMCs; the material itself was cDNA or gDNA.

The study assigned cohorts using participant-reported clinical history. V was trimmed by 2 bases and J by 5 bases, leaving 7 bases between them. CDR1 LNHNV and CDR2 YYDKDF come from the germline V gene (reference sequence). This CDR3 is built from 13 residues. Per the authors' pipeline: It was from reference gene primer amplification that nucleated cell counts were estimated. Libraries were prepared by immunoSEQ multiplex PCR; TCRdb keeps only in-frame clonotypes and omits some of them. From that table come the V and J calls and clone size; the DNA was used to work out D and trimming. The table includes some 130,000 clones, around 86% detected once.

This receptor was identified in a man aged 45-60 years who had recovered from COVID-19. Sequences were obtained from PBMCs or T cells enriched from blood (not recorded which). The V and J genes are TRBV15 and TRBJ1-5; D is undetermined. The CDR3 loop is CATSRSGHQPQHF. DNA of the CDR3: TGTGCCACCAGCAGAAGTGGGCATCAGCCCCAGCATTTT.